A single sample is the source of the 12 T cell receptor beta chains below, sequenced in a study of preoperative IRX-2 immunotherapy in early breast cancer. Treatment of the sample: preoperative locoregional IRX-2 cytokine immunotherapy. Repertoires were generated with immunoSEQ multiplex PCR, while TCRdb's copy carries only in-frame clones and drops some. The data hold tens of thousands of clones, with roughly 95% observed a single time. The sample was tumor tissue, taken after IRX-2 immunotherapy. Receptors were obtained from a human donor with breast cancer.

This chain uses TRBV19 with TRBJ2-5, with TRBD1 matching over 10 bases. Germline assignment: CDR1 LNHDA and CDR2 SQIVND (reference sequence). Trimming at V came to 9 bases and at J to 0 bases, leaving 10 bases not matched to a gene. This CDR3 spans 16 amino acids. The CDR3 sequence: CASSYQGQGYQETQYF. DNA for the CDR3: TGTGCCAGCTCCTACCAGGGACAGGGGTACCAAGAGACCCAGTACTTC.

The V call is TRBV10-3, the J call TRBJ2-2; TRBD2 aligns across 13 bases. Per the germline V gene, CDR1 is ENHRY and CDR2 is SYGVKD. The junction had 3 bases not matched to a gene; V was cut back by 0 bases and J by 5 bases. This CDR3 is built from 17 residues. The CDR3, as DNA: TGTGCCATCAGTGAGTCGGGACTAGCGGGGTCTACCGGGGAGCTGTTTTTT. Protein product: CAISESGLAGSTGELFF.

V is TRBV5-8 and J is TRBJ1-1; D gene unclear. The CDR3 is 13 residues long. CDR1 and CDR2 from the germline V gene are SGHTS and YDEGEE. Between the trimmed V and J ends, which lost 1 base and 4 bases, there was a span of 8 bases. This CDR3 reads CASSLPLGTEAFF. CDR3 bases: TGTGCCAGCAGCTTGCCCCTGGGCACTGAAGCTTTCTTT.

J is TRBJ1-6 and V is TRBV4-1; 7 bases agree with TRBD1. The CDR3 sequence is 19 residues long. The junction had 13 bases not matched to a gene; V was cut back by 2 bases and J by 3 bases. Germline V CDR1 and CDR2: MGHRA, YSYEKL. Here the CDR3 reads CASSQSKGGTEVYNSPLHF. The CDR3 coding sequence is TGCGCCAGCAGCCAATCTAAGGGCGGGACAGAAGTCTATAATTCACCCCTCCACTTT.

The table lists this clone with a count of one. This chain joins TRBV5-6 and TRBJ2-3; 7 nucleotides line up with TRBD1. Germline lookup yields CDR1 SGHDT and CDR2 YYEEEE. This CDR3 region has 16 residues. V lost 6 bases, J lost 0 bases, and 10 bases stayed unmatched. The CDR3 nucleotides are TGTGCCAGCACCTTTGAAGGGGGCTTTAGCACAGATACGCAGTATTTT. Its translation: CASTFEGGFSTDTQYF. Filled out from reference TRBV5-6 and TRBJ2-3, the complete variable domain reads DAGVTQSPTHLIKTRGQQVTLRCSPKSGHDTVSWYQQALGQGPQFIFQYYEEEERQRGNFPDRFSGHQFPNYSSELNVNALLLGDSALYLCASTFEGGFSTDTQYFGPGTRLTVL.

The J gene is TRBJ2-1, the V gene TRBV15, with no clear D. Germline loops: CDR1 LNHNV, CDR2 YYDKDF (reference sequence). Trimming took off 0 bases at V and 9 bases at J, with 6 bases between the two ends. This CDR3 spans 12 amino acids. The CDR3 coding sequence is TGTGCCACCAGCAGAGATAGGGTTGAGCAGTTCTTC. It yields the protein CATSRDRVEQFF.

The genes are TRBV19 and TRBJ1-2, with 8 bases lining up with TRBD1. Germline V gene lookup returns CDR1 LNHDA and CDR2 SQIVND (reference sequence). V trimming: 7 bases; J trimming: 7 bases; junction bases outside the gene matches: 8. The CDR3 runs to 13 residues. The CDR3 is CASTIRTGLGYTF. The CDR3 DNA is TGTGCCAGTACCATTAGGACAGGGCTTGGCTACACCTTC.

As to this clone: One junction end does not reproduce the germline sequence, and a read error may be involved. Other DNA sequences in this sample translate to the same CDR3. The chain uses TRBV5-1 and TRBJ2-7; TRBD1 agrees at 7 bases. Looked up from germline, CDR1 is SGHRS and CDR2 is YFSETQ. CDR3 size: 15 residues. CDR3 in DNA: TGCGCCAGCAGCCTATACTGGGGACAGACTTACGAGCAATACTTC. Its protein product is CASSLYWGQTYEQYF.

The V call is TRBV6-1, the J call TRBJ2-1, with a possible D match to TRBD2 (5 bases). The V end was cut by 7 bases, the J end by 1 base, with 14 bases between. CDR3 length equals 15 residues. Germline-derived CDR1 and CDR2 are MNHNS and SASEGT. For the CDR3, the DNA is TGTGCCAGCACGTTAAGAGGGCAGTCCTACAATGAGCAGTTCTTC. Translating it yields CASTLRGQSYNEQFF.

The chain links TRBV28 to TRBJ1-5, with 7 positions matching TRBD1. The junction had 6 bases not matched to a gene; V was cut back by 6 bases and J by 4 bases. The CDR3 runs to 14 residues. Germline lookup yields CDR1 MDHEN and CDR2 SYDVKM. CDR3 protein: CASRSGGLNQPQHF. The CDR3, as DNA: TGTGCCAGCAGGTCAGGGGGACTGAATCAGCCCCAGCATTTT.

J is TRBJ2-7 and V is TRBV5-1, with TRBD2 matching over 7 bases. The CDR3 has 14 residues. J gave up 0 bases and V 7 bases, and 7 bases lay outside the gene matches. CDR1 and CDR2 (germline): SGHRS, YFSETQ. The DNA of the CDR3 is TGCGCCAGCGGTCGACTAGCCAGCTCCTACGAGCAGTACTTC. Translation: CASGRLASSYEQYF.

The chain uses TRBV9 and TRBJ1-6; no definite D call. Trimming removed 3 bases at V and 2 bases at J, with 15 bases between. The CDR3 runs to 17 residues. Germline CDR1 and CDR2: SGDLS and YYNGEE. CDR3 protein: CASSEMRVATYNSPLHF. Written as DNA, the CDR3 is TGTGCCAGCAGCGAAATGCGGGTAGCGACCTATAATTCACCCCTCCACTTT.